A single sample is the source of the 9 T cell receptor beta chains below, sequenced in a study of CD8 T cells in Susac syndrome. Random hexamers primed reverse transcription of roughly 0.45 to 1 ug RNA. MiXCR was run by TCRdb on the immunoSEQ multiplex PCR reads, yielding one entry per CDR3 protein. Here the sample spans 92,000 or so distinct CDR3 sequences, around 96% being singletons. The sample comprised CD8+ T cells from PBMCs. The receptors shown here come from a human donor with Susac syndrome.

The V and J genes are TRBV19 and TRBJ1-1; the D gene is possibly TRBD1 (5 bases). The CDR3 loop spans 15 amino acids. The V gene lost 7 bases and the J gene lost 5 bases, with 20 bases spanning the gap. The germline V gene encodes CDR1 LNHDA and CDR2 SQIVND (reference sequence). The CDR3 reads CASTTVGLHGTEAFF. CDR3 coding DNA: TGTGCCAGTACCACCGTGGGACTCCACGGGACTGAAGCTTTCTTT.

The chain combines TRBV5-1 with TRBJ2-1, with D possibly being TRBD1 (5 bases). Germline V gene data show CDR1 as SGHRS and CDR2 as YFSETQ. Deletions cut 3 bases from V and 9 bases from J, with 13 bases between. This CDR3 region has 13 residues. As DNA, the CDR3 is TGCGCCAGCAGCTCCGACAGTTATGTTGAGCAGTTCTTC. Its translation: CASSSDSYVEQFF.

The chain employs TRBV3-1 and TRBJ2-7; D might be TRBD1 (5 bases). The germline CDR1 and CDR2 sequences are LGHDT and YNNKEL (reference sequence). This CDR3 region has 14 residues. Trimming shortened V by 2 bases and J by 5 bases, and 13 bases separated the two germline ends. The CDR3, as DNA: TGTGCCAGCAGCCAATCAGGGAAAGGCCACGAGCAGTACTTC. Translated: CASSQSGKGHEQYF.

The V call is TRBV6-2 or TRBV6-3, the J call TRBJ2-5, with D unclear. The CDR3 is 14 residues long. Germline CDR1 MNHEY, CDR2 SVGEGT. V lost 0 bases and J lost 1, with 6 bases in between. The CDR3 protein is CASSYSAIQETQYF. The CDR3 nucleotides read TGTGCCAGCAGTTACTCGGCGATCCAAGAGACCCAGTACTTC.

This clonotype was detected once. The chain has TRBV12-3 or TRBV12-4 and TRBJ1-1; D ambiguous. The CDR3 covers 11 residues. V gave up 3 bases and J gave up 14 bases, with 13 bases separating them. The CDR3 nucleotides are TGTGCCAGCAGTTTGTCGGGTGGTGGGTTCTTT. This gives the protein CASSLSGGGFF.

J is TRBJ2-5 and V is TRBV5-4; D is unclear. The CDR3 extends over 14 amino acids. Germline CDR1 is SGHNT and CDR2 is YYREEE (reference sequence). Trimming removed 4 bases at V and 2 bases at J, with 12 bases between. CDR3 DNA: TGTGCCAGCAGCCAAACAGCCAGACAAGAGACCCAGTACTTC. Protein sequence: CASSQTARQETQYF.

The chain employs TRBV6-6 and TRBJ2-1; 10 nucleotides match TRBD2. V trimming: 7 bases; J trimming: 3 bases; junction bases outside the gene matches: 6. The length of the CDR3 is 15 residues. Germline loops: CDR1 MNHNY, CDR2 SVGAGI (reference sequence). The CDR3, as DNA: TGTGCCAGCACCCCCAAGCGGGGGGGCTACAATGAGCAGTTCTTC. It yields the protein CASTPKRGGYNEQFF.

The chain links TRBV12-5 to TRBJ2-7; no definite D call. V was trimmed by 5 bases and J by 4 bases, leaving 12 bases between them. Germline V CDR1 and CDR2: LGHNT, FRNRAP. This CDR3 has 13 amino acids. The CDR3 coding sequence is TGTGCTAGTGGTCCCCCCACCAGATACGAGCAGTACTTC. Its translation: CASGPPTRYEQYF.

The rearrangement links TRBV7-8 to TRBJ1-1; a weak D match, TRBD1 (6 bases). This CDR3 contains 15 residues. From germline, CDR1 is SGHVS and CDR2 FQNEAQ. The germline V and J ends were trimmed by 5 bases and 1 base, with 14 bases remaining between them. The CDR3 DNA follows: TGTGCCAGCAGCGTTGGGAGGGGGGCGAACACTGAAGCTTTCTTT. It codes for CASSVGRGANTEAFF.